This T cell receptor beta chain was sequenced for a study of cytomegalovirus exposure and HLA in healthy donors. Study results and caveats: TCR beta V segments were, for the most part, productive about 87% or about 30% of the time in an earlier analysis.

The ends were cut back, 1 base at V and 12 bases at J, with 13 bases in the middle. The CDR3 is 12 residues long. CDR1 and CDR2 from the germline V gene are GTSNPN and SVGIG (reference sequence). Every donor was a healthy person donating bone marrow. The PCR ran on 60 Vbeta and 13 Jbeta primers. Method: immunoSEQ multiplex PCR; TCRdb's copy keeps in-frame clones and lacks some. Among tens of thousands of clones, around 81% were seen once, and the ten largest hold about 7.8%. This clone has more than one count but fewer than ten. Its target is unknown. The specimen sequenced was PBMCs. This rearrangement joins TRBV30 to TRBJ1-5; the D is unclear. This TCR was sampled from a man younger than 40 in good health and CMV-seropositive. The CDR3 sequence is CAWSDSGSVQHF. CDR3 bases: TGTGCCTGGAGTGATTCGGGGTCAGTCCAGCATTTT.